One and the same sample provided the 29 T cell receptor beta chains below, sequenced in a study of cytomegalovirus exposure and HLA in healthy donors. The PCR employed 60 Vbeta primers together with 13 Jbeta primers. Measured with immunoSEQ multiplex PCR; TCRdb has only the in-frame clones, and not every one. This sample has about 130,000 clones, with 77% found just once. Source material: PBMCs. The receptor set was obtained from a male donor in good health and CMV-seropositive.

The chain joins TRBV19 to TRBJ2-5; 15 nucleotides match TRBD2. Germline V gene lookup returns CDR1 LNHDA and CDR2 SQIVND (reference sequence). V gave up 3 bases and J gave up 1 base; unmatched junction bases: 6. The CDR3 runs 18 residues. This chain's CDR3 is CASSIPGLAGGTQETQYF. In DNA, the CDR3 is TGTGCCAGTAGTATTCCGGGACTAGCGGGGGGAACCCAAGAGACCCAGTACTTC.

Regarding this clone: Other nucleotide sequences from this sample produce the same CDR3. The chain uses TRBV7-5 and TRBJ2-1; the D segment call TRBD1 is taken from the table without a DNA check. TRBV7-5 is deemed a pseudogene. CDR3 length equals 15 residues. The CDR3 DNA follows: TGTGTCAGGACTGAGACAGGGGGCGCTTACAATGAGCAGTTCTTC. As protein: CVRTETGGAYNEQFF.

Of note for this clone: This same CDR3 is encoded by further DNA sequences in the sample. The chain uses TRBV9 and TRBJ1-2; possibly TRBD1 for D (5 bases). The CDR3 covers 13 residues. Trimming removed 4 bases at V and 3 bases at J, with 10 bases between. Germline V lookup: CDR1 SGDLS, CDR2 YYNGEE. The CDR3 bases are TGTGCCAGCAGCCCCCGGGGGGACTATGGCTACACCTTC. This translates into CASSPRGDYGYTF.

The chain has TRBV28 and TRBJ2-3; 11 nucleotides agree with TRBD2. Per the germline V gene, CDR1 is MDHEN and CDR2 is SYDVKM. V was clipped by 3 bases and J by 4 bases; unmatched bases: 9. The CDR3 length is 17 residues. This CDR3 is CASSFQRGSGGADTQYF. In DNA form, the CDR3 reads TGTGCCAGCAGTTTCCAAAGGGGTAGCGGGGGGGCAGATACGCAGTATTTT.

The V call is TRBV16, the J call TRBJ1-1; D gene ambiguous. With 2 bases removed from V and 2 bases from J, the gap between germline ends came to 12 bases. The CDR3 is 15 amino acids. Germline V lookup: CDR1 KGHSY, CDR2 FQNENV. DNA for the CDR3: TGTGCCAGCAGCCAAGGCCACGCAGGTAACACTGAAGCTTTCTTT. It translates to CASSQGHAGNTEAFF.

The chain combines TRBV27 with TRBJ1-1, with D hard to call. Trimming removed 2 bases from V and 3 bases from J, with 13 bases in between. Per germline, CDR1 MNHEY and CDR2 SMNVEV (reference sequence). This CDR3 region has 15 residues. CDR3 nucleotide sequence: TGTGCCAGCAGTTTAACGGGCGGGTTGGACACTGAAGCTTTCTTT. Its protein product is CASSLTGGLDTEAFF.

V and J are TRBV18 and TRBJ2-2; D perhaps matches TRBD1 (5 bases). The CDR3 is made up of 15 amino acids. The V end lost 3 bases, the J end lost 0 bases, and 8 bases lay between the germline ends. Germline V lookup: CDR1 KGHSH, CDR2 LQKENI. CDR3 in amino acids: CASSPLTANTGELFF. DNA for the CDR3: TGTGCCAGCTCACCGTTGACAGCGAACACCGGGGAGCTGTTTTTT. Using reference TRBV18 and TRBJ2-2 for the parts outside the CDR3, the full variable domain is NAGVMQNPRHLVRRRGQEARLRCSPMKGHSHVYWYRQLPEEGLKFMVYLQKENIIDESGMPKERFSAEFPKEGPSILRIQQVVRGDSAAYFCASSPLTANTGELFFGEGSRLTVL.

The chain joins TRBV5-1 to TRBJ1-1, with a tentative D call TRBD1 (6 bases). The V gene's germline CDR1 is SGHRS and CDR2 YFSETQ. The CDR3 contains 14 residues. With 4 bases removed from V and 5 bases from J, the gap between germline ends came to 15 bases. The CDR3 region has the DNA TGCGCCAGCAGCCCCCCGGACAGTCTAACTGAAGCTTTCTTT. The encoded protein is CASSPPDSLTEAFF.

This clone was seen more than once but under ten times. This rearrangement joins TRBV14 to TRBJ2-3, with D perhaps TRBD1 (6 bases). This CDR3 is built from 19 residues. V lost 1 base to trimming and J lost 1 base, with 21 bases between them. Germline V gene sequence: CDR1 SGHDN, CDR2 FVKESK. CDR3: CASSQVTPGVLLGTDTQYF. In nucleotides, the CDR3 is TGTGCCAGCAGCCAAGTCACCCCAGGGGTGTTGCTTGGCACAGATACGCAGTATTTT.

This clone has just one count. The gene calls are TRBV4-1 and TRBJ2-2; 10 nucleotides line up with TRBD2. The CDR3 consists of 17 residues. With 3 bases clipped from V and 0 bases from J, the junction kept 4 bases outside the gene matches. Germline V CDR1 and CDR2: MGHRA, YSYEKL. The chain's CDR3 is CASSQVGLATNTGELFF. In DNA, the CDR3 is TGCGCCAGCAGCCAGGTGGGACTAGCGACGAACACCGGGGAGCTGTTTTTT.

J is TRBJ1-1 and V is TRBV6-5, with D possibly TRBD1 on 6 matching bases. V lost 0 bases, J lost 1 base, and 9 bases lay in between. This CDR3 is built from 15 residues. The germline V gene has CDR1 MNHEY and CDR2 SVGAGI. The CDR3 coding sequence is TGTGCCAGCAGTTACTCCGCGACAGGGAACACTGAAGCTTTCTTT. It is translated as CASSYSATGNTEAFF.

This rearrangement joins TRBV19 to TRBJ2-3, with D perhaps matching TRBD2 (5 bases). This CDR3 has 11 residues. Per the germline V gene, CDR1 is LNHDA and CDR2 is SQIVND (reference sequence). V was cut by 6 bases and J by 11 bases, with 12 bases left in between. CDR3 region: CASRDGIRQYF. The CDR3 DNA sequence: TGTGCCAGTAGGGACGGGATAAGGCAGTATTTT.

The table lists this clone with a few counts. The rearrangement links TRBV15 to TRBJ2-3; 8 positions agree with TRBD2. CDR3 size: 13 residues. CDR1 is LNHNV and CDR2 is YYDKDF in the germline V gene (reference sequence). V dropped 3 bases and J dropped 5; count of bases not matched to a gene: 1. CDR3 nucleotides: TGTGCCACCAGCAGCGGGGGGGAAGATACGCAGTATTTT. Translated, it gives CATSSGGEDTQYF.

The chain couples TRBV28 to TRBJ2-1; tentatively, D is TRBD2 (6 bases). The CDR3 loop spans 17 amino acids. The V end lost 5 bases, the J end lost 6 bases, and 23 bases lay between the germline ends. The V gene's germline CDR1 is MDHEN and CDR2 SYDVKM. In DNA, the CDR3 is TGTGCCAGCAGTAGCATTAACAGCGGGTTACTTCCCAATGAGCAGTTCTTC. It yields the protein CASSSINSGLLPNEQFF.

In its sample, this clone was seen a few times. The J gene is TRBJ1-2, the V gene TRBV29-1; a weak D match, TRBD1 (5 bases). V lost 4 bases and J 8 bases, leaving 20 bases between the germline ends. Germline V gene sequence: CDR1 SQVTM, CDR2 ANQGSEA. The CDR3 is 14 amino acids. This CDR3 is CSVAPGPVGRGYTF. DNA for the CDR3: TGCAGCGTTGCGCCGGGACCTGTGGGGAGGGGCTACACCTTC.

J is TRBJ1-2 and V is TRBV18; 7 bases are a match to TRBD1. V lost 3 bases and J lost 8; bases outside the gene matches: 6. CDR3 size: 13 residues. The germline CDR1 and CDR2 sequences are KGHSH and LQKENI. The CDR3, as DNA: TGTGCCAGCTCACCCGACAGGGTAGGCGGCTACACCTTC. This sequence encodes CASSPDRVGGYTF.

The V and J genes are TRBV6-1 and TRBJ2-1; TRBD2 matches 8 bases. The CDR3 has 12 amino acids. V dropped 5 bases and J dropped 9; count of bases not matched to a gene: 3. CDR1 and CDR2 from the germline V gene are MNHNS and SASEGT. CDR3 nucleotide sequence: TGTGCCAGCAGTTGGCTAGCGGGTGAGCAGTTCTTC. Translation: CASSWLAGEQFF.

V is TRBV11-2 and J is TRBJ1-1; TRBD1 might be the D (5 bases). This CDR3 has 14 amino acids. Per the germline V gene, CDR1 is SGHAT and CDR2 is FQNNGV. Trimming stripped 5 bases from V and 4 bases from J, with 14 bases between. CDR3 in DNA: TGTGCCAGCAGCCGTAAGGATAGGGGCACTGAAGCTTTCTTT. It yields the protein CASSRKDRGTEAFF.

CDR3: CASSEFLEAFF. CDR3 DNA: TGTGCCAGCAGTGAATTCCTTGAAGCTTTCTTT. This chain links TRBV6-1 with TRBJ1-1; D remains unclear. V was pared by 2 bases and J by 7 bases, with 5 bases between. Germline values: CDR1 MNHNS, CDR2 SASEGT. The CDR3 length is 11 residues.

To note about this clone: The same CDR3 can be traced to other DNA sequences in this sample. This chain joins TRBV5-1 and TRBJ1-1; 8 bases are a match to TRBD1. CDR3 length equals 17 residues. Unmatched junction bases numbered 14, after V lost 3 bases and J lost 4 bases. Germline V CDR1 and CDR2: SGHRS, YFSETQ. The CDR3 reads CASSSVSFGTGSTEAFF. The DNA for the CDR3 is TGCGCCAGCAGCTCCGTTAGTTTCGGGACAGGATCCACTGAAGCTTTCTTT.

This clone appeared once. The chain uses TRBV27 and TRBJ2-3; D not certain. V was trimmed by 6 bases and J by 4 bases, leaving 14 bases between them. Germline CDR1 reads MNHEY; CDR2 reads SMNVEV (reference sequence). This CDR3 contains 14 residues. The CDR3 region is CASRRLVSSDTQYF. The CDR3 DNA reads TGTGCCAGCAGAAGACTGGTTTCTTCAGATACGCAGTATTTT.

Concerning this clone: One junction end disagrees with the germline gene, perhaps due to a read error. This chain connects TRBV7-9 to TRBJ1-4, with a weak D call TRBD1 (5 bases). In germline, CDR1 is SEHNR, CDR2 FQNEAQ (reference sequence). This CDR3 contains 16 residues. CDR3 sequence: CSSSLDGAATNEKLFF. The CDR3 DNA reads as TGTTCCAGCAGCTTAGATGGGGCTGCAACTAATGAAAAACTGTTTTTT.

This clone was counted between two and nine times. The chain is built from TRBV28 and TRBJ1-6, with a weak D call TRBD1 (5 bases). The germline V and J ends were trimmed by 5 bases and 5 bases, with 13 bases remaining between them. CDR1 and CDR2 from the germline V gene are MDHEN and SYDVKM. This CDR3 contains 15 residues. CDR3 coding DNA: TGTGCCAGCAGTACGACAGAATTGAATAATTCACCCCTCCACTTT. Protein sequence: CASSTTELNNSPLHF.

Turning to this clone: Sequence at one end of the junction differs from germline and may be a read error. The V and J genes are TRBV7-2 and TRBJ2-3; D call uncertain. The germline CDR1 and CDR2 sequences are SGHTA and FQGNSA. This CDR3 comprises 14 residues. CDR3 nucleotide sequence: TGTGCCAGCACCTTAGGAGTGCCCGGAGATACGCAGTATTTT. It encodes CASTLGVPGDTQYF.

The genes are TRBV19 and TRBJ2-1, with D perhaps matching TRBD2 (5 bases). Trimming cost V 5 bases and J 7 bases, with 15 bases left between them. Germline lookup yields CDR1 LNHDA and CDR2 SQIVND (reference sequence). The CDR3 loop spans 14 amino acids. CDR3 residues: CASSDVGASNEQFF. CDR3 bases: TGTGCCAGTAGTGATGTGGGAGCAAGTAATGAGCAGTTCTTC.

The gene calls are TRBV18 and TRBJ1-1; tentative D call: TRBD1 (6 bases). The ends were cut back, 2 bases at V and 1 base at J, with 8 bases in the middle. The germline V gene has CDR1 KGHSH and CDR2 LQKENI. This CDR3 region has 14 residues. CDR3 nucleotides: TGTGCCAGCTCACCAGTGACAGGGAACACTGAAGCTTTCTTT. Translating it yields CASSPVTGNTEAFF.

The chain uses TRBV5-1 and TRBJ2-4; D is perhaps TRBD1 (6 bases). CDR1 is SGHRS and CDR2 is YFSETQ in the germline V gene. This CDR3 is built from 15 residues. The V end lost 4 bases, the J end lost 5 bases, and 16 bases lay between the germline ends. The CDR3 region has the DNA TGCGCCAGCAGCACCCAAGGGGCAGGGGAAAACATTCAGTACTTC. Protein: CASSTQGAGENIQYF. Complete variable domain (other parts from reference TRBV5-1 and TRBJ2-4): KAGVTQTPRYLIKTRGQQVTLSCSPISGHRSVSWYQQTPGQGLQFLFEYFSETQRNKGNFPGRFSGRQFSNSRSEMNVSTLELGDSALYLCASSTQGAGENIQYFGAGTRLSVL.

The gene calls are TRBV13 and TRBJ2-2; possibly TRBD2 for D (6 bases). V was clipped by 4 bases and J by 6 bases, with 6 bases between them. The germline V gene encodes CDR1 PRHDT and CDR2 FYEKMQ (reference sequence). The length of the CDR3 is 12 residues. The CDR3 DNA follows: TGTGCCAGCAGCTGGGGGGCCGGGGAGCTGTTTTTT. Encoded protein: CASSWGAGELFF.

This clone showed up just a few times. The J gene is TRBJ1-2, the V gene TRBV27; 7 bases line up with TRBD1. The CDR3 spans 15 residues. With V trimmed by 0 bases and J by 2 bases, 3 bases remained unmatched. Germline CDR1 and CDR2: MNHEY and SMNVEV (reference sequence). For the CDR3, the DNA is TGTGCCAGCAGTTTATCCCCGGGACAGAACTATGGCTACACCTTC. It translates to CASSLSPGQNYGYTF.